This T cell receptor (beta chain) was identified in a study of blood T cell repertoires in COVID-19. Study background: COVID-19 samples collected from the United States, Italy and Spain covered acute and convalescent phases. Sample material is recorded as cDNA or gDNA derived from T cells, B-cell-depleted T cells, or PBMCs.

Authors' data handling: Using reference gene primer amplification, nucleated cell counts were estimated. TCRdb's table, derived via immunoSEQ multiplex PCR, lists solely in-frame clones and lacks some. That table gives V, J and clone size, and the DNA gave D and trimming. The table shows fewer than 200,000 clones, with around 85% occurring only once. The V and J ends lost 0 bases and 5 bases respectively, with 13 bases between them. Germline V CDR1 and CDR2: MNHEY, SVGAGI. The CDR3 is 15 amino acids. This sequence was found in a man over 45 with active or convalescent COVID-19. The V and J genes are TRBV6-5 and TRBJ1-1; the D is unclear. The specimen was peripheral blood. CDR3: CASSYSFTKRTEAFF. The CDR3 region has the DNA TGTGCCAGCAGTTACTCCTTTACCAAGAGGACTGAAGCTTTCTTT.